Below, one T cell receptor (beta chain) is given with its context. Stated time point: cycle 4 day 1 (C4D1), after 5 to 7 weeks of nivolumab. With no exception, relapse followed autologous stem cell transplantation in all patients, and brentuximab vedotin exposure varied. Negative magnetic selection isolated CD4+ T cells from thawed PBMCs. These data originate in a study of PD-1 blockade in classical Hodgkin lymphoma. The data were produced by immunoSEQ multiplex PCR, yet TCRdb's version contains in-frame clones alone and is incomplete. The sample has tens of thousands of clones; 86% are singletons. The CDR3 runs 17 residues. Trimming left V 3 bases short and J 3 bases short, with 21 bases between. Germline values: CDR1 ENHRY, CDR2 SYGVKD.

V and J are TRBV10-3 and TRBJ2-7; maybe TRBD2 (6 bases). The source was CD4+ T cells from blood, collected before the fourth cycle of nivolumab. This sequence was found in a human donor with classical Hodgkin lymphoma. The CDR3 DNA is TGTGCCATCAGTGACCCGGGGTCGGGGGTGTCCAACTACGAGCAGTACTTC. Translated, it gives CAISDPGSGVSNYEQYF.